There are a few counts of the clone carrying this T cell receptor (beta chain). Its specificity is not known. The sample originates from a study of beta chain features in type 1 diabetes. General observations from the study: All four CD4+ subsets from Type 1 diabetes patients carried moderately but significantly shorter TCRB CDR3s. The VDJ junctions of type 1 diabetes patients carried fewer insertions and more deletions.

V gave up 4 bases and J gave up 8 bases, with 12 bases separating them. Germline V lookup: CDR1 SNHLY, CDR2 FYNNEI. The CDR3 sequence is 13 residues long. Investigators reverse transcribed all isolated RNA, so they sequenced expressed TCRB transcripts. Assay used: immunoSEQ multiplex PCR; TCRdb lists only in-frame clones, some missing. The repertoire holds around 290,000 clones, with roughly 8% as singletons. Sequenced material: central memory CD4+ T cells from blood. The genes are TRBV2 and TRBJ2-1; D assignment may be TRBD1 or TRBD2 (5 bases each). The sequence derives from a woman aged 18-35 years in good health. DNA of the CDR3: TGTGCCAGCAGTGGGGACCAGGGAGATGAGCAGTTCTTC. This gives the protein CASSGDQGDEQFF.